This passage covers 21 T cell receptor beta chains from one sample sequenced in a study of OX40 agonist ivuxolimab in advanced cancers. The repertoire was sequenced with immunoSEQ multiplex PCR; TCRdb's copy has only in-frame clones and lacks some. The sample lists roughly 80,000 clones; around 92% were seen once. The material sequenced was CD4+ or CD8+ T cells sorted from blood, taken in a trial of the OX40 agonist ivuxolimab. Receptors originate from an adult with an advanced solid tumor such as melanoma, head and neck, liver or kidney cancer.

The chain is built from TRBV2 and TRBJ1-1, with 10 bases aligning to TRBD1. The CDR3 totals 17 residues. V shed 5 bases, J shed 1 base, and the junction held 10 bases outside the gene matches. Germline V lookup: CDR1 SNHLY, CDR2 FYNNEI. The CDR3 DNA follows: TGTGCCAGCAGTCCGACAGGGGGCGTAGGGAGGAACACTGAAGCTTTCTTT. It yields the protein CASSPTGGVGRNTEAFF.

The rearrangement joins TRBV2 to TRBJ1-5; 9 positions match TRBD1. Germline CDR1 is SNHLY and CDR2 is FYNNEI. J lost 5 bases, V lost 2 bases, and 1 base had no gene match. CDR3 size: 14 residues. The CDR3 reads CASSERTGDQPQHF. DNA of the CDR3: TGTGCCAGCAGTGAAAGGACAGGGGATCAGCCCCAGCATTTT.

The chain joins TRBV7-2 to TRBJ2-3, with 11 bases fitting TRBD2. CDR1 and CDR2 (germline): SGHTA, FQGNSA. With V trimmed by 5 bases and J by 10 bases, 11 bases remained unmatched. The CDR3 length is 15 residues. The chain's CDR3 is CASSILAGAGSSQYF. The CDR3 DNA is TGTGCCAGCAGCATACTAGCGGGGGCCGGGTCGTCGCAGTATTTT.

This clone was observed once. The rearrangement uses TRBV6-5 and TRBJ1-1; D not resolved. Germline V gives CDR1 MNHEY, CDR2 SVGAGI. Trimming stripped 0 bases from V and 6 bases from J, with 8 bases between. This CDR3 contains 13 residues. CDR3 in amino acids: CASSYSRLAEAFF. In DNA, the CDR3 is TGTGCCAGCAGTTACTCTCGCCTCGCTGAAGCTTTCTTT.

This CDR3 reads CASRPGTGGYNQPQHF. DNA for the CDR3: TGTGCCAGCAGACCCGGGACAGGGGGGTACAATCAGCCCCAGCATTTT. This chain joins TRBV28 and TRBJ1-5; 11 bases align to TRBD1. The V gene end was trimmed by 6 bases and the J gene end by 3 bases; junction bases not matched to a gene: 7. Germline V gives CDR1 MDHEN, CDR2 SYDVKM. The CDR3 sequence is 16 residues long.

The chain combines TRBV19 with TRBJ1-3, with 9 bases that match TRBD1. V lost 8 bases, J lost 6 bases, and 8 bases stayed unmatched. The CDR3 has 14 residues. The V gene's germline CDR1 is LNHDA and CDR2 SQIVND (reference sequence). CDR3 amino acids: CASSDRDRVNTIYF. CDR3 DNA sequence: TGTGCCAGTTCCGACCGGGACAGGGTAAACACCATATATTTT.

The chain carries TRBV2 and TRBJ2-7; unclear D gene. The CDR3 spans 11 residues. Trimming removed 6 bases at V and 5 bases at J, with 8 bases between. Germline assignment: CDR1 SNHLY and CDR2 FYNNEI. The chain's CDR3 is CASSYYHEQYF. The DNA for the CDR3 is TGTGCCAGCAGCTACTATCACGAGCAGTACTTC.

This clone was observed once. The V gene is TRBV27, the J gene TRBJ2-6; TRBD1 matches at 8 bases. The CDR3 sequence is 17 residues long. CDR1 is MNHEY and CDR2 is SMNVEV in the germline V gene (reference sequence). J was trimmed by 0 bases and V by 5 bases; bases with no gene match: 6. CDR3 region: CASSGQGAGSGANVLTF. Here the CDR3 DNA reads TGTGCCAGCAGTGGCCAGGGGGCGGGCTCTGGGGCCAACGTCCTGACTTTC.

The chain recombines TRBV5-1 with TRBJ2-1; TRBD2 agrees at 9 bases. CDR3 length: 14 residues. Trimming removed 6 bases from V and 4 bases from J; junction bases left unmatched: 5. Germline loops: CDR1 SGHRS, CDR2 YFSETQ. CDR3 bases: TGCGCCAGCAAACCGGGACTAGCATACAATGAGCAGTTCTTC. It encodes CASKPGLAYNEQFF.

This clone was counted a single time. The genes are TRBV30 and TRBJ1-2, with a possible D match to TRBD1 (6 bases). The germline V gene has CDR1 GTSNPN and CDR2 SVGIG (reference sequence). Trimming took 5 bases from V and 4 from J, leaving 17 bases between them. The CDR3 has 14 amino acids. This CDR3 reads CAWGSGGAGYGYTF. Here the CDR3 DNA reads TGTGCCTGGGGCTCGGGGGGCGCTGGCTATGGCTACACCTTC.

V is TRBV10-3 and J is TRBJ2-1; 8 positions agree with TRBD1. This CDR3 region has 15 residues. Trimming took 3 bases from V and 2 from J; bases not matched to a gene: 3. CDR1 is ENHRY and CDR2 is SYGVKD in the germline V gene. The CDR3 sequence: CAISDRDRTYNEQFF. The CDR3 nucleotides read TGTGCCATCAGTGACCGGGACAGGACCTACAATGAGCAGTTCTTC.

The CDR3 loop reads CASVPHRGAGTDTQYF. In nucleotides, the CDR3 is TGTGCTAGTGTCCCCCACCGGGGGGCGGGAACAGATACGCAGTATTTT. The chain couples TRBV12-5 to TRBJ2-3; perhaps TRBD2 as D (7 bases). The germline V and J ends were trimmed by 7 bases and 3 bases, with 20 bases remaining between them. The CDR3 has 16 amino acids. Germline V CDR1 and CDR2: LGHNT, FRNRAP.

The chain uses TRBV18 and TRBJ2-3; TRBD2 agrees at 11 bases. The CDR3 contains 18 residues. Per germline, CDR1 KGHSH and CDR2 LQKENI. J lost 4 bases, V lost 6 bases, and 15 bases had no gene match. DNA for the CDR3: TGTGCCAGCTCCCGAAGCCCGACTAGCGGGGATCCTGCAGATACGCAGTATTTT. Its protein is CASSRSPTSGDPADTQYF.

The gene calls are TRBV27 and TRBJ2-5; D call uncertain. Germline assignment: CDR1 MNHEY and CDR2 SMNVEV (reference sequence). Trimming pared 8 bases from V and 1 base from J, leaving 11 bases between. The CDR3 covers 13 residues. The CDR3 bases are TGTGCCAGCCGAAAGGCAGTCCAAGAGACCCAGTACTTC. It translates to CASRKAVQETQYF.

The chain recombines TRBV7-2 with TRBJ2-3; D unresolved. Germline-derived CDR1 and CDR2 are SGHTA and FQGNSA. CDR3 size: 13 residues. V was clipped by 3 bases and J by 1 base, with 5 bases between them. DNA of the CDR3: TGTGCCAGCAGCTTTTTCGGCACAGATACGCAGTATTTT. It is translated as CASSFFGTDTQYF.

The chain is built from TRBV7-2 and TRBJ2-5, with 9 bases that match TRBD2. The CDR3 spans 15 residues. The junction had 7 bases not matched to a gene; V was cut back by 3 bases and J by 5 bases. The germline V gene has CDR1 SGHTA and CDR2 FQGNSA. CDR3 bases: TGTGCCAGCAGCTTGTGGCGGGGGGGCCGGGAGACCCAGTACTTC. This translates into CASSLWRGGRETQYF. The full variable domain, its missing parts supplied by reference TRBV7-2 and TRBJ2-5, is GAGVSQSPSNKVTEKGKDVELRCDPISGHTALYWYRQSLGQGLEFLIYFQGNSAPDKSGLPSDRFSAERTGGSVSTLTIQRTQQEDSAVYLCASSLWRGGRETQYFGPGTRLLVL.

The chain is built from TRBV28 and TRBJ1-6; D uncertain. V lost 6 bases, J lost 13 bases, and 13 bases lay in between. Germline values: CDR1 MDHEN, CDR2 SYDVKM. The CDR3 extends over 12 amino acids. CDR3 region: CASRTGHLPLHF. The CDR3 nucleotides read TGTGCCAGCAGAACCGGGCATCTTCCCCTCCACTTT.

The chain couples TRBV7-2 to TRBJ2-3; D may match TRBD1 or TRBD2 (6 bases each). The length of the CDR3 is 15 residues. Germline CDR1 SGHTA, CDR2 FQGNSA. V dropped 0 bases and J dropped 6 bases, with 13 bases sitting between them. The CDR3 reads CASSLAGGVGDTQYF. CDR3 bases: TGTGCCAGCAGCTTAGCGGGGGGCGTGGGCGATACGCAGTATTTT.

The J gene is TRBJ1-4, the V gene TRBV15; perhaps TRBD1 as D (5 bases). V was pared by 3 bases and J by 7 bases, with 18 bases between. The CDR3 sequence is 16 residues long. Germline V gene sequence: CDR1 LNHNV, CDR2 YYDKDF (reference sequence). The CDR3 is CATSSHLRQGGEKLFF. In DNA, the CDR3 is TGTGCCACCAGCAGCCACCTACGGCAGGGTGGTGAAAAACTGTTTTTT.

The chain joins TRBV27 to TRBJ2-7; 7 nucleotides align to TRBD1. The V and J ends lost 3 bases and 0 bases, in that order; junction bases with no gene match: 2. CDR1 is MNHEY, CDR2 SMNVEV, per germline (reference sequence). The CDR3 is made up of 14 amino acids. The CDR3 coding sequence is TGTGCCAGCAGTTTTGGGGACAGCTCCTACGAGCAGTACTTC. This encodes CASSFGDSSYEQYF.

The rearrangement links TRBV5-5 to TRBJ1-2; D is perhaps TRBD1 (6 bases). CDR1 is SGHKS, CDR2 YYEKEE, per germline (reference sequence). This CDR3 spans 15 amino acids. Trimming left V 4 bases short and J 4 bases short, with 17 bases between. The CDR3 reads CASSPDRTPIYGYTF. The CDR3 coding sequence is TGTGCCAGCAGCCCCGACAGGACGCCAATCTATGGCTACACCTTC.